This is a list of T cell receptor beta chains from one sample in a study of PD-L1 blockade in urothelial cancer. TCRdb keeps only in-frame clones here, not all; method: immunoSEQ multiplex PCR. The profile shows roughly 55,000 clones, about 82% of them singletons. The material was PBMCs, obtained around atezolizumab (anti-PD-L1) treatment. The receptors were gathered from a man aged 55 to 70 with urothelial cancer. Both conserved end residues are part of each CDR3.

j_gene | v_gene | CDR3aa
TRBJ1-1 | TRBV27 | CASSRSWNTEAFF
TRBJ2-2 | TRBV19 | CASSPGQGKTGELFF
TRBJ1-2 | TRBV9 | CASSVGDNFNYGYTF
TRBJ2-2 | TRBV6-1 | CASTQGTGNTGELFF
- | TRBV19 | CASSIGGTGPGEQYF
TRBJ2-6 | TRBV6-4 | CASSRQGSVSGANVLTF
TRBJ2-4 | TRBV5-1 | CASSVTGRQNIQYF
TRBJ2-3 | TRBV4-1 | CASSQSAAGLDTQYF
TRBJ1-4 | TRBV4-1 | CASSQGQLTNEKLFF
TRBJ2-7 | TRBV12-2 | CASRLGGRGRGEQYF
TRBJ2-7 | TRBV14 | CASSPGRRRGNYEQYF
TRBJ2-7 | TRBV10-3 | CAIKGGSYEQYF
TRBJ1-5 | TRBV6-1 | CASVGRGFQPQHF
TRBJ1-3 | TRBV9 | CASSPGSVSGNTIYF
TRBJ1-1 | TRBV30 | CAWVRATEAFF
TRBJ1-5 | TRBV7-2 | CASSQDRRQPQHF
TRBJ1-1 | TRBV7-9 | CASSRGQGMGPNTEAFF
TRBJ2-1 | TRBV5-1 | CASSSAASYNEQFF
TRBJ1-5 | TRBV6-5 | CASRLSQGNRQPQHF
TRBJ2-7 | TRBV30 | CAWRDSPTKQYF
TRBJ2-3 | TRBV6-4 | CASSEESTDTQYF
TRBJ2-3 | TRBV2 | CASSADRVGTDTQYF
TRBJ1-2 | TRBV9 | CASSPGQRYGYTF
TRBJ2-7 | TRBV21-1 | CASSNRQGTLSYEQYF
TRBJ1-2 | TRBV6-1 | CASSGGQGARYGYTF
TRBJ1-1 | TRBV27 | CASSSKQGMNTEAFF
TRBJ1-5 | TRBV11-2 | CASSSLQGAAQHF
TRBJ1-2 | TRBV6-5 | CASSDSRLWTF
TRBJ1-6 | TRBV7-3 | CASSLRERSPLHF